What follows are 3 T cell receptor beta chains derived from one specimen sequenced in a study of cytomegalovirus exposure and HLA in healthy donors. This PCR relied on a set of 60 Vbeta primers and 13 Jbeta primers. Clones were read by immunoSEQ multiplex PCR, and TCRdb kept only the in-frame ones, dropping some. The sample lists around 50,000 clones; approximately 83% were seen once. The sequenced material came from PBMCs. Receptors were obtained from a man aged 35 to 55 in good health and CMV-seronegative.

The chain carries TRBV2 and TRBJ1-2; D possibly corresponds to TRBD1 (6 bases). CDR1 is SNHLY, CDR2 FYNNEI, per germline. V shed 7 bases and J shed 4 bases, with 19 bases lying between them. This CDR3 region has 15 residues. The CDR3 sequence: CASIDPWTEFYGYTF. The CDR3 DNA follows: TGTGCCAGCATTGACCCTTGGACAGAATTCTATGGCTACACCTTC.

The chain joins TRBV2 to TRBJ2-5, with a possible D match to TRBD1 (6 bases). Trimming stripped 6 bases from V and 4 bases from J, with 18 bases between. Germline assignment: CDR1 SNHLY and CDR2 FYNNEI. The CDR3 runs 15 residues. The DNA of the CDR3 is TGTGCCAGCAGGAAACGGTGGCAGGGGCGAGAGACCCAGTACTTC. This encodes CASRKRWQGRETQYF.

This clone was recorded only once. CDR3 in amino acids: CASNTNRVSYEQYF. CDR3 nucleotide sequence: TGTGCCAGCAACACAAACAGGGTTTCCTACGAGCAGTACTTC. This chain uses TRBV28 with TRBJ2-7, with D possibly matching TRBD1 (6 bases). Between the trimmed V and J ends, which lost 7 bases and 1 base, there was a span of 14 bases. The CDR3 has 14 residues. From germline, CDR1 is MDHEN and CDR2 SYDVKM.